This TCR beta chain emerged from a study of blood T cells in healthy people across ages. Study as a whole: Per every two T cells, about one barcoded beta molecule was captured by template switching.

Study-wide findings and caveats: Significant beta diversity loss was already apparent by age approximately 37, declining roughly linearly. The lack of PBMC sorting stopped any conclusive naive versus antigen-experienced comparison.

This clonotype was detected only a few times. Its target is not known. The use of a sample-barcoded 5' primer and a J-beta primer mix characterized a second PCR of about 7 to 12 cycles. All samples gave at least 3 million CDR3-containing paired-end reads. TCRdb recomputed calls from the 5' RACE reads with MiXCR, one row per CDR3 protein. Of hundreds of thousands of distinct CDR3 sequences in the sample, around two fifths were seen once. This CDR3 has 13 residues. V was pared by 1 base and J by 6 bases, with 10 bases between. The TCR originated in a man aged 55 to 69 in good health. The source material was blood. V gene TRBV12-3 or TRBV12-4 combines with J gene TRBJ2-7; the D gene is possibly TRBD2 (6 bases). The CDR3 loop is CASSLGGTCEQYF. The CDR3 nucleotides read TGTGCCAGCAGTTTAGGCGGGACTTGCGAGCAGTACTTC.